The rows below give T cell receptor beta chains drawn from one sample of a study of control samples from healthy donors and cancer patients. The method was immunoSEQ multiplex PCR; TCRdb's version includes in-frame clones alone and lacks a portion of them. The sample shows about 150,000 clones, 85% to 95% of them seen only once. The sequenced sample consisted of PBMCs. The receptors come from a man aged 55 to 69 with colorectal cancer. The CDR3 runs from the conserved cysteine through the conserved F or W. The D gene is left open where the match is weak. Clone size, where shown, is once, few, many, or a class for clones that have expanded.

TGTGCCAGCACTTGGGGGCTAAACTACGAGCAGTACTTC,CASTWGLNYEQYF,.,TRBV12-3/TRBV12-4,.,TRBJ2-7
TGTGCCAGCAGTGGATACAGGGAGGTAGAGGATGGCTACACCTTC,CASSGYREVEDGYTF,.,TRBV25-1,.,TRBJ1-2
TGTGCCACCAGCGGGAGGGGAACTGAAGCTTTCTTT,CATSGRGTEAFF,.,TRBV15,.,TRBJ1-1
TGTGCCAGCAGTAAAACCCAGGGGGCGCCTCGACCAGAGCAGTACTTC,CASSKTQGAPRPEQYF,TRBD1,TRBV6-2/TRBV6-3,.,TRBJ2-7
TGTGCCAGCAGCTTAGATTACGGCACTGACTACGAGCAGTACTTC,CASSLDYGTDYEQYF,.,TRBV11-2,.,TRBJ2-7
TGTGCCATCAGTGCCCGGACAAGCCAAGAGACCCAGTACTTC,CAISARTSQETQYF,.,TRBV10-3,.,TRBJ2-5
TGTGCCAGCAGCTTAAGCGGGGATAATGAGCAGTTCTTC,CASSLSGDNEQFF,TRBD2,TRBV7-4,.,TRBJ2-1
TGTGCCAGTAGTATACTTAGCGGGGGTTACACCGGGGAGCTGTTTTTT,CASSILSGGYTGELFF,TRBD2,TRBV19,.,TRBJ2-2
TGTGCCAGCAGCCAGGGGGACAGGAGCGCTGAAGCTTTCTTT,CASSQGDRSAEAFF,TRBD1,TRBV3-1/TRBV3-2,.,TRBJ1-1
TGTGCCAGCAGTTTATTCGAGGGGGGGAGTTGGCGCGGCTACACCTTC,CASSLFEGGSWRGYTF,.,TRBV27,.,TRBJ1-2
TGTGCCAGCAGTCGCTTCTCAGGGGGGGACACAGATACGCAGTATTTT,CASSRFSGGDTDTQYF,.,TRBV3-1/TRBV3-2,.,TRBJ2-3
TGTGCCAGCAGCTTAGTGGGGGGCTCCTACGAGCAGTACTTC,CASSLVGGSYEQYF,.,TRBV7-2,.,TRBJ2-7
TGTGCCAGCAGCTACCCACTAGACCCGGGACTGTTTTTT,CASSYPLDPGLFF,.,TRBV11-2,.,TRBJ2-2
TGTGCCAGCAGCGTAGGGGGCATCTCTGGAAACACCATATATTTT,CASSVGGISGNTIYF,.,TRBV9,.,TRBJ1-3
TGTGCCACGTCCGGCGGAACCACCTACAATGAGCAGTTCTTC,CATSGGTTYNEQFF,.,TRBV30,once,TRBJ2-1
TGTGCCAGCAGTACCCGGGACAAGGCTTTCTTT,CASSTRDKAFF,.,TRBV6-5,.,TRBJ1-1
TGTGCCAGTAGTATCGTACAGGGGGCCGGGGAGCTGTTTTTT,CASSIVQGAGELFF,TRBD1,TRBV19,.,TRBJ2-2
TGTGCCAGTAGTATTGGGGACAGGGCTAGCACTGAAGCTTTCTTT,CASSIGDRASTEAFF,TRBD1,TRBV19,.,TRBJ1-1
TGTGCCACCAGTGACTCCGACAGGGACGGCTACACCTTC,CATSDSDRDGYTF,TRBD1,TRBV24-1,.,TRBJ1-2
TGCGCCAGCAGCCAAGGGGACAGGGATCGGAAGACCCAGTACTTC,CASSQGDRDRKTQYF,TRBD1,TRBV4-1,.,TRBJ2-5
TGTGCCAGCAGCCCCCGGGACAGCCCATACAATGAGCAGTTCTTC,CASSPRDSPYNEQFF,TRBD1,TRBV11-3,.,TRBJ2-1
TGTGCCAGCAGTTACACGACAGGGGAAAATGGCTACACCTTC,CASSYTTGENGYTF,TRBD1,TRBV6-5,once,TRBJ1-2
TGTGCCAGCAGCCAAGATCAGACAGGGGGCGTCGGCTACACCTTC,CASSQDQTGGVGYTF,TRBD1,TRBV3-1/TRBV3-2,.,TRBJ1-2
TGTGCCAGCAGTTACTCCGGGACAGGGGGTTCACCCCTCCACTTT,CASSYSGTGGSPLHF,TRBD1,TRBV6-5,.,TRBJ1-6
TGTGCCAGCATCCCGGGAGGGGAGGGAAGGAATGAGCAGTTCTTC,CASIPGGEGRNEQFF,TRBD2,TRBV6-2/TRBV6-3,.,TRBJ2-1
TGTGCCAGCAGTCGCCGGGGGGGCGGGGATACGCAGTATTTT,CASSRRGGGDTQYF,TRBD2,TRBV7-6,.,TRBJ2-3
TGTGCCAGCAGCTTAGTTTCGGTGGGGTACAACCGGGAGCTGTTTTTT,CASSLVSVGYNRELFF,.,TRBV11-2,once,TRBJ2-2
TGTGCCAGCAGCTTAGGCGGAGGGAGCCAGCCCCAGCATTTT,CASSLGGGSQPQHF,.,TRBV7-2,.,TRBJ1-5
TGTGCCATCAGTGGACAGGACAGGGCCTTTAACTATGGCTACACCTTC,CAISGQDRAFNYGYTF,TRBD1,TRBV10-3,.,TRBJ1-2
TGTGCCAGCAGGAGGGACAGGCCGAACACCGGGGAGCTGTTTTTT,CASRRDRPNTGELFF,TRBD1,TRBV13,.,TRBJ2-2
TGTGCCAGTAGTCCGAGGGACAGACAAAGAAACATTCAGTACTTC,CASSPRDRQRNIQYF,TRBD1,TRBV19,.,TRBJ2-4
TGCAGCGTTGTTAAGAGTTCTAACTATGGCTACACCTTC,CSVVKSSNYGYTF,.,TRBV29-1,.,TRBJ1-2
TGTGCCAGCAGTCCCCAGTCGGGGGCGAGCACTGAAGCTTTCTTT,CASSPQSGASTEAFF,.,TRBV7-2,once,TRBJ1-1
TGTGCCAGCAGCCAAGAAGTCATTTGGAGCGGCCCTTACAGAACCGGGGAGCTGTTTTTT,CASSQEVIWSGPYRTGELFF,.,TRBV3-1/TRBV3-2,once,TRBJ2-2
TGCGCCAGCAGCCAAACTGTGCGGGGCGAAAAGACCCAGTACTTC,CASSQTVRGEKTQYF,.,TRBV4-1,.,TRBJ2-5
TGTGCCAGTAGCTCCCCCCGACAGTCCTACGAGCAGTACTTC,CASSSPRQSYEQYF,.,TRBV19,.,TRBJ2-7
TGTGCCAGCATCCCAGGACAGTCTGGAAACACCATATATTTT,CASIPGQSGNTIYF,.,TRBV6-5,.,TRBJ1-3
TGCAGCGTTAGGGTGAACACTGAAGCTTTCTTT,CSVRVNTEAFF,.,TRBV29-1,.,TRBJ1-1
TGCGCCAGCAGCTTGGACGGGCAAAACATTCAGTACTTC,CASSLDGQNIQYF,.,TRBV5-1,.,TRBJ2-4
TGTGCCAGCAGCGTTACTAGCGGGGGGGCCCGAGGGGAGCTGTTTTTT,CASSVTSGGARGELFF,TRBD2,TRBV9,.,TRBJ2-2
TGTGCCTGGACCCGGCGAGACTACGAGCAGTACTTC,CAWTRRDYEQYF,.,TRBV30,.,TRBJ2-7
TGTGCCTGGGCCTTAAATACATTTGGTGGCTACACCTTC,CAWALNTFGGYTF,.,TRBV30,.,TRBJ1-2
TGTGCCAGCTCACCACTGGGGGCCCAGGGCACTGAAGCTTTCTTT,CASSPLGAQGTEAFF,.,TRBV18,.,TRBJ1-1
TGTGCCAGCAGTTACTCGTTTCCTAGCTCCTATAATTCACCCCTCCACTTT,CASSYSFPSSYNSPLHF,.,TRBV6-2/TRBV6-3,.,TRBJ1-6
TGTGCCAGCAGCTTAACGCGGGGGGCCCGGGGATCGCAGTATTTT,CASSLTRGARGSQYF,TRBD2,TRBV27,.,TRBJ2-3
TGTGCCAGCTCACCAAGGCTAGCGGGGGGGCGCCCCTACGAGCAGTACTTC,CASSPRLAGGRPYEQYF,TRBD2,TRBV18,once,TRBJ2-7
TGTGCCAGCAGTGAAGGGCCAGGGGATCTGACTTTCTTT,CASSEGPGDLTFF,.,TRBV6-1,.,TRBJ1-1
TGTGCCAGCAGCTTAGATCCGGGTGCCAAATTCACCGGGGAGCTGTTTTTT,CASSLDPGAKFTGELFF,.,TRBV7-2,.,TRBJ2-2
TGTGCCAGCAGTTACACCGACAGCCTCTCTGGAAACACCATATATTTT,CASSYTDSLSGNTIYF,.,TRBV6-5,.,TRBJ1-3
TGTGCTTCCCGAGAAGGACAGCCGTCTTATGGCTACACCTTC,CASREGQPSYGYTF,.,TRBV7-9,.,TRBJ1-2
TGTGCCATCAGTGAGTTGGTGTTGGGGAGCGAGCAGTACTTC,CAISELVLGSEQYF,.,TRBV10-3,.,TRBJ2-7
TGCGCCAGCAGCCCGACAGGGGGCGAGGATTCGCTCGAGCAGTACTTC,CASSPTGGEDSLEQYF,TRBD1,TRBV5-1,.,TRBJ2-7